Shown below are 8 T cell receptor beta chains from a single sample sequenced in a study of beta chain features in type 1 diabetes. Expressed TCRB transcripts were sequenced because the isolated RNA had all been reverse transcribed beforehand. The protocol was immunoSEQ multiplex PCR, while the TCRdb copy is restricted to in-frame clones and leaves out a portion. The sample has more than 550,000 clones, over 13% seen once; the top ten hold 0.035% to 0.04%. These TCRs are of unknown antigen specificity. Study-wide findings and caveats: Researchers report that Type 1 diabetes patients had moderately but significantly shorter TCRB CDR3s across all four CD4+ subsets.

The sample consisted of naive CD4+ T cells from blood. The receptors come from a young man with type 1 diabetes.

V usage is TRBV9 and J usage is TRBJ2-5; TRBD2 matches at 9 bases. Germline CDR1 reads SGDLS; CDR2 reads YYNGEE. The CDR3 spans 16 residues. V was clipped by 0 bases and J by 5 bases; unmatched bases: 8. CDR3 bases: TGTGCCAGCAGCGTAGTCGGCGGGGGGGCCAGGGAGACCCAGTACTTC. Translating it yields CASSVVGGGARETQYF.

This clone has a handful of counts. The chain links TRBV7-8 to TRBJ1-6; 8 bases map to TRBD1. This CDR3 contains 16 residues. The V segment lost 5 bases and the J segment 7 bases; nucleotides outside the gene matches: 10. Per the germline V gene, CDR1 is SGHVS and CDR2 is FQNEAQ. The CDR3 loop is CASSPSTRQGNSPLHF. The CDR3 DNA follows: TGTGCCAGCAGCCCATCAACCCGACAGGGGAATTCACCCCTCCACTTT.

There are a few counts of this clone. The germline gene is not matched at one end of the junction; a read error may be the cause. The chain couples TRBV23-1 to TRBJ1-5; TRBD1 agrees at 9 bases. TRBV23-1 counts as an open reading frame of uncertain function. This CDR3 contains 17 residues. The chain's CDR3 is CASRHTSGQGYNQPQHF. CDR3 coding DNA: TGCGCCAGCCGTCATACTTCGGGACAGGGCTACAATCAGCCCCAGCATTTT.

The genes are TRBV7-9 and TRBJ2-7, with no clear D. Germline CDR1 reads SEHNR; CDR2 reads FQNEAQ (reference sequence). CDR3 length: 18 residues. Trimming pared 0 bases from V and 0 bases from J, leaving 18 bases between. DNA of the CDR3: TGTGCCAGCAGCTTAGCGCGAAGTGGAGATTCCTCCTCCTACGAGCAGTACTTC. Its translation is CASSLARSGDSSSYEQYF.

About this clone: At one of its ends the junction is not consistent with the germline gene, which may arise from a read error. V gene TRBV7-7 combines with J gene TRBJ2-2, with D uncertain. The germline V gene has CDR1 SSHAT and CDR2 FNYEAQ (reference sequence). The CDR3 covers 15 residues. The CDR3 DNA reads as TGTGCTAGCAGCTTACTGGGATCCGGCCCCGGGGAGCTGTTTTTT. Its protein product is CASSLLGSGPGELFF.

A few counts support this clone. The chain has TRBV10-3 and TRBJ2-1, with a tentative D call TRBD1 (6 bases). In germline, CDR1 is ENHRY, CDR2 SYGVKD. This CDR3 region has 16 residues. Trimming took 4 bases from V and 4 from J, leaving 17 bases between them. CDR3 residues: CAISASTGQQYNEQFF. For the CDR3, the DNA is TGTGCCATCAGTGCCTCAACCGGACAGCAATACAATGAGCAGTTCTTC.

This clone occurred a few times. The J gene is TRBJ1-5, the V gene TRBV7-9; D is uncertain. Deletions cut 1 base from V and 0 bases from J, with 7 bases between. Germline loops: CDR1 SEHNR, CDR2 FQNEAQ (reference sequence). CDR3 length: 15 amino acids. The CDR3 is CASSLDTHSNQPQHF. CDR3 nucleotides: TGTGCCAGCAGCTTAGACACACATAGCAATCAGCCCCAGCATTTT.

In this sample, this clone turned up a few times. V gene TRBV9 combines with J gene TRBJ1-4; D not certain. V was pared by 3 bases and J by 7 bases, with 4 bases between. This CDR3 is 11 amino acids long. The germline gives CDR1 SGDLS, CDR2 YYNGEE. CDR3 coding DNA: TGTGCCAGCAGCGCAGTTGAAAAACTGTTTTTT. It is translated as CASSAVEKLFF.